The sequence of this T cell receptor (beta chain) was determined in a study of blood T cell repertoires in COVID-19. Study-level information: COVID-19 samples from acute and convalescent phases originated in the United States, Italy and Spain. Sources were T cells, B-cell-depleted T cells, or PBMCs; the material itself was cDNA or gDNA.

J was trimmed by 5 bases and V by 7 bases; bases with no gene match: 6. CDR1 is SGHTA and CDR2 is FQGNSA in the germline V gene. This CDR3 region has 13 residues. As handled by the study authors: How many nucleated cells were present was estimated from reference gene primer amplification. Sequencing was performed with immunoSEQ multiplex PCR; in TCRdb, only in-frame clones are kept and a portion is missing. From that table come the V and J calls and clone size; the DNA was used to work out D and trimming. The table has roughly 230,000 clones, roughly 90% seen once; the top ten hold about 0.64%. This chain links TRBV7-2 with TRBJ2-5, with 8 bases lining up with TRBD1. This TCR was sampled from a human donor in a cohort sampled during active COVID-19. The specimen sequenced was peripheral blood. In nucleotides, the CDR3 is TGTGCCAGCAACCAGGGGGCTTGGGAGACCCAGTACTTC. Its translation is CASNQGAWETQYF.